This T cell receptor (beta chain) was retrieved from a study of response to subunit inactivated influenza vaccine. Study outcomes and limitations: Authors suggested that a seasonal influenza vaccination recruits few new T cells each time.

In regard to this clonotype: What it binds is unknown.

Trimming cost V 4 bases and J 10 bases; bases outside gene matches: 5. This CDR3 comprises 12 residues. Per the germline V gene, CDR1 is LGHDT and CDR2 is YNNKEL (reference sequence). TCRdb passed the RT-PCR reads through MiXCR, listing each CDR3 protein once. The sample has 430,000 or so distinct CDR3 sequences; over 9.5% are singletons. The sample here was PBMCs from blood, taken 35 to 45 days after vaccination. The V call is TRBV3-1, the J call TRBJ2-3; 7 nucleotides agree with TRBD2. The clonotype comes from a man aged 50-60 years who received an inactivated influenza vaccine. CDR3 sequence: CASSLRTSSQYF. The CDR3 DNA is TGTGCCAGCAGCCTACGGACTAGTTCGCAGTATTTT.